The 21 T cell receptor beta chains below come from one sample, sequenced in a study of cytomegalovirus exposure and HLA in healthy donors. The table came from immunoSEQ multiplex PCR; TCRdb's copy has only in-frame clones and leaves some out. This sample has around 71,000 clones, with about 94% found just once. The sample consisted of PBMCs. These receptors were collected from a man between 18 and 29 years old in good health and CMV-seropositive.

The rearrangement joins TRBV19 to TRBJ2-5; 7 bases are shared with TRBD1. The CDR3 consists of 17 residues. Looked up from germline, CDR1 is LNHDA and CDR2 is SQIVND (reference sequence). Germline trimming cut 4 bases from V and 7 bases from J; bases unmatched to any gene: 18. The chain's CDR3 is CASSTETGRKSGVTQYF. The CDR3, as DNA: TGTGCCAGTAGTACTGAGACAGGGCGGAAGAGTGGAGTGACCCAGTACTTC.

The chain uses TRBV28 and TRBJ1-2; D perhaps matches TRBD1 (5 bases). The V end was cut by 2 bases, the J end by 8 bases, with 15 bases between. The CDR3 loop spans 14 amino acids. Germline assignment: CDR1 MDHEN and CDR2 SYDVKM. The DNA of the CDR3 is TGTGCCAGCAGTTTACAGGGCTTTCTAAAAGGCTACACCTTC. Protein sequence: CASSLQGFLKGYTF.

The table lists this clone with a count of one. This chain connects TRBV28 to TRBJ1-4; the match to TRBD1 covers 9 bases. V lost 5 bases to trimming and J lost 10 bases; unmatched junction nucleotides: 11. CDR1 is MDHEN, CDR2 SYDVKM, per germline. The length of the CDR3 is 15 residues. The CDR3, as DNA: TGTGCCAGCAGTCTCCCCCCGGGACAGGGCGGAAAACTGTTTTTT. It yields the protein CASSLPPGQGGKLFF.

The rearrangement joins TRBV6-5 to TRBJ1-1, with D unclear. The CDR3 covers 15 residues. Germline CDR1 and CDR2: MNHEY and SVGAGI. V was cut by 7 bases and J by 1 base, with 16 bases left in between. CDR3 region: CASTPTSSRNTEAFF. As DNA, the CDR3 is TGTGCCAGCACTCCCACCTCGTCTAGGAACACTGAAGCTTTCTTT.

This clone was observed a few times. The V and J genes are TRBV5-1 and TRBJ2-2, with 7 bases lining up with TRBD2. With V trimmed by 3 bases and J by 4 bases, 6 bases remained unmatched. Per germline, CDR1 SGHRS and CDR2 YFSETQ. The CDR3 has 15 amino acids. The CDR3 DNA reads as TGCGCCAGCAGCTCACTAGCGATCCCCACCGGGGAGCTGTTTTTT. Its translation is CASSSLAIPTGELFF.

J is TRBJ2-1 and V is TRBV19; 8 bases are shared with TRBD1. This CDR3 is 15 amino acids long. Trimming at V came to 2 bases and at J to 7 bases, leaving 7 bases not matched to a gene. CDR1 LNHDA and CDR2 SQIVND come from the germline V gene (reference sequence). The CDR3 DNA reads as TGTGCCAGTAGTATAAGGGTGACAGGGGTAAATGAGCAGTTCTTC. This translates into CASSIRVTGVNEQFF.

In its sample, this clone was seen once. The chain links TRBV5-1 to TRBJ2-6, with D maybe TRBD1 (5 bases). This CDR3 has 19 residues. Trimming took off 0 bases at V and 0 bases at J, with 16 bases between the two ends. Per the germline V gene, CDR1 is SGHRS and CDR2 is YFSETQ. This CDR3 reads CASSLAQRGWLSGANVLTF. The CDR3 nucleotides read TGCGCCAGCAGCTTGGCCCAAAGGGGATGGCTCTCTGGGGCCAACGTCCTGACTTTC.

The rearrangement uses TRBV27 and TRBJ1-2; 12 nucleotides align to TRBD1. CDR3 size: 13 residues. Germline CDR1 reads MNHEY; CDR2 reads SMNVEV (reference sequence). Trimming removed 8 bases from V and 8 bases from J; junction bases left unmatched: 6. CDR3 loop: CASSWDRGQGYTF. The CDR3 coding sequence is TGTGCCAGCTCCTGGGACAGGGGGCAAGGCTACACCTTC.

The chain carries TRBV11-1 and TRBJ1-1; D is uncertain. The germline CDR1 and CDR2 sequences are SGHAT and FQDESV (reference sequence). The ends were cut back, 1 base at V and 1 base at J, with 13 bases in the middle. CDR3 length: 16 residues. CDR3 in amino acids: CASSLGSAGKNTEAFF. The CDR3, as DNA: TGTGCCAGCAGCTTAGGTTCGGCGGGGAAGAACACTGAAGCTTTCTTT.

V usage is TRBV11-2 and J usage is TRBJ2-3; 7 nucleotides align to TRBD2. V trimming: 4 bases; J trimming: 4 bases; junction bases outside the gene matches: 11. The CDR3 has 16 amino acids. Germline CDR1 and CDR2: SGHAT and FQNNGV. The CDR3 loop reads CASSSTLAGVSDTQYF. The DNA of the CDR3 is TGTGCCAGCAGCTCCACCTTAGCGGGTGTATCAGATACGCAGTATTTT.

This clone was seen a few times. For the CDR3, the DNA is TGTGCCTGGAGTCTCCCTCGAGGCAGGGGGTATGGCTACACCTTC. Translated, it gives CAWSLPRGRGYGYTF. The chain uses TRBV30 and TRBJ1-2; 7 bases are a match to TRBD1. Germline CDR1 GTSNPN, CDR2 SVGIG (reference sequence). The CDR3 extends over 15 amino acids. The J segment lost 5 bases and the V segment lost 2 bases, leaving 11 bases of the junction unmatched.

The V gene is TRBV7-9, the J gene TRBJ2-1; tentatively, D is TRBD2 (7 bases). Germline V CDR1 and CDR2: SEHNR, FQNEAQ (reference sequence). Trimming took off 5 bases at V and 3 bases at J, with 20 bases between the two ends. The CDR3 runs to 17 residues. The DNA for the CDR3 is TGTGCCAGCAGCGTAAATGTGGGGGGGCTTCGCTACAATGAGCAGTTCTTC. Translating it yields CASSVNVGGLRYNEQFF.

This chain links TRBV11-2 with TRBJ1-1, with D unresolved. Trimming shortened V by 5 bases and J by 4 bases, and 8 bases separated the two germline ends. Germline assignment: CDR1 SGHAT and CDR2 FQNNGV. The CDR3 loop spans 12 amino acids. In nucleotides, the CDR3 is TGTGCCAGCAGCCGGGAGGGCACTGAAGCTTTCTTT. Its translation is CASSREGTEAFF.

V gene TRBV6-1 combines with J gene TRBJ2-3; no definite D call. Trimming cost V 6 bases and J 6 bases, with 7 bases left between them. Germline-derived CDR1 and CDR2 are MNHNS and SASEGT. This CDR3 is 11 amino acids long. The CDR3 bases are TGTGCCAGCAGCAGGAAGGATACGCAGTATTTT. This encodes CASSRKDTQYF.

The chain combines TRBV6-4 with TRBJ1-6; D is unresolved. The length of the CDR3 is 14 residues. From germline, CDR1 is MRHNA and CDR2 SNTAGT. V was trimmed by 6 bases and J by 3 bases, leaving 9 bases between them. The CDR3 DNA is TGTGCCAGCAGCCAACAGTTCTATAATTCACCCCTCCACTTT. Amino acids: CASSQQFYNSPLHF.

The chain combines TRBV6-1 with TRBJ2-7, with TRBD2 matching over 9 bases. The CDR3 extends over 13 amino acids. Germline values: CDR1 MNHNS, CDR2 SASEGT. With 3 bases clipped from V and 6 bases from J, the junction kept 3 bases outside the gene matches. CDR3 in amino acids: CASSDPAGGEQYF. Here the CDR3 DNA reads TGTGCCAGCAGTGATCCAGCGGGAGGCGAGCAGTACTTC.

The gene calls are TRBV13 and TRBJ2-1, with 9 nucleotides matching TRBD2. The CDR3 is made up of 15 amino acids. Germline trimming cut 6 bases from V and 8 bases from J; bases unmatched to any gene: 11. CDR1 is PRHDT, CDR2 FYEKMQ, per germline (reference sequence). Written as DNA, the CDR3 is TGTGCCAGCAGTCTGCGGGGGGGCGGGAGTGATGAGCAGTTCTTC. Its translation: CASSLRGGGSDEQFF.

The rearrangement links TRBV4-2 to TRBJ2-3; 10 nucleotides line up with TRBD2. Germline values: CDR1 LGHNA, CDR2 YNFKEQ. The CDR3 covers 19 residues. Trimming removed 3 bases from V and 6 bases from J; junction bases left unmatched: 18. The CDR3 here is CASSQLQSGAGGPSDTQYF. The CDR3 region has the DNA TGTGCCAGCAGCCAGTTACAGTCGGGAGCGGGGGGGCCGTCGGATACGCAGTATTTT.

The J gene is TRBJ2-1, the V gene TRBV15; D may be TRBD1 (5 bases). CDR3 length equals 15 residues. In germline, CDR1 is LNHNV, CDR2 YYDKDF (reference sequence). V was pared by 4 bases and J by 3 bases, with 13 bases between. The CDR3 DNA reads TGTGCCACCAGCACCCGACAGAGCCTCTACAATGAGCAGTTCTTC. It yields the protein CATSTRQSLYNEQFF.

The chain links TRBV27 to TRBJ2-3; 11 bases are a match to TRBD2. V was pared by 2 bases and J by 5 bases, with 3 bases of the junction left unmatched. The CDR3 is 15 amino acids. CDR1 and CDR2 from the germline V gene are MNHEY and SMNVEV (reference sequence). CDR3 loop: CASSLVAGGLDTQYF. The CDR3 region has the DNA TGTGCCAGCAGTTTAGTAGCGGGGGGGCTAGATACGCAGTATTTT.

The rearrangement links TRBV7-3 to TRBJ2-1; 8 bases fit TRBD2. This CDR3 region has 20 residues. Losses at the gene ends were 5 bases for V and 3 bases for J; bases not matched to a gene: 21. Per germline, CDR1 SGHTA and CDR2 FQGTGA. The CDR3 DNA reads TGTGCCAGCAGCCTAAAGCGGGAGATGGGTCTTGCTCACTACTACAATGAGCAGTTCTTC. Amino acids: CASSLKREMGLAHYYNEQFF. The full variable domain, with the rest looked up from reference TRBV7-3 and TRBJ2-1, is GAGVSQTPSNKVTEKGKYVELRCDPISGHTALYWYRQSLGQGPEFLIYFQGTGAADDSGLPNDRFFAVRPEGSVSTLKIQRTERGDSAVYLCASSLKREMGLAHYYNEQFFGPGTRLTVL.